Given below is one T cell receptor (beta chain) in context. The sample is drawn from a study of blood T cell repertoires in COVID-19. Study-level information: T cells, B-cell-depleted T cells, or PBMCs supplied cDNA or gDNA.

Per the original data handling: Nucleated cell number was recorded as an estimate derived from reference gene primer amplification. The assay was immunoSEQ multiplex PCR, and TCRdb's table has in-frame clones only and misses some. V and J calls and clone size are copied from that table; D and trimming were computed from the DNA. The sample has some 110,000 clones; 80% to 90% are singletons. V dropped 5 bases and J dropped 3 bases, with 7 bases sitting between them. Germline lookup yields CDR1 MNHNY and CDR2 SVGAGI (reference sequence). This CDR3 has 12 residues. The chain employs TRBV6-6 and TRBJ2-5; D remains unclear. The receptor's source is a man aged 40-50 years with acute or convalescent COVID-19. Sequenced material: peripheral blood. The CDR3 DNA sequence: TGTGCCAGCAGTAACCCTAAAGAGACCCAGTACTTC. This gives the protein CASSNPKETQYF.